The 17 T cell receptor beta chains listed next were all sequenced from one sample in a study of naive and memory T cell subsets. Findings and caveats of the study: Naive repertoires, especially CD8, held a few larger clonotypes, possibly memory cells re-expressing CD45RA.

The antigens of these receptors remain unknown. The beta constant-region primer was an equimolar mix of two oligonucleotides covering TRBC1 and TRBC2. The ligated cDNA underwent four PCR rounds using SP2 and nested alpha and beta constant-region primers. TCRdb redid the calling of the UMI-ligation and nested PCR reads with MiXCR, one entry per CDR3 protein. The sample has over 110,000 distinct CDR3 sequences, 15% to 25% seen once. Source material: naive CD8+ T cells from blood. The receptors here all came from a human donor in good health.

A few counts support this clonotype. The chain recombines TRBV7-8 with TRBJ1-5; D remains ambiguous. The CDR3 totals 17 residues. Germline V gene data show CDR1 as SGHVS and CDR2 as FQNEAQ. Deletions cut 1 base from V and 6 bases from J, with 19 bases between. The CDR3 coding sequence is TGTGCCAGCAGCTTAGATACCCCCTGGGGTCTGTCTCAGCCCCAGCATTTT. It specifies CASSLDTPWGLSQPQHF.

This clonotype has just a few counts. The CDR3 DNA reads as TGTGCCAGCAGTCAGGGGACAGGGAGCCCCTTGGCCGGGGAGCTGTTTTTT. It encodes CASSQGTGSPLAGELFF. This chain connects TRBV28 to TRBJ2-2, with 9 nucleotides matching TRBD1. Germline loops: CDR1 MDHEN, CDR2 SYDVKM. The CDR3 length is 17 residues. The ends lost 5 bases at V and 6 bases at J; junction bases unmatched: 13.

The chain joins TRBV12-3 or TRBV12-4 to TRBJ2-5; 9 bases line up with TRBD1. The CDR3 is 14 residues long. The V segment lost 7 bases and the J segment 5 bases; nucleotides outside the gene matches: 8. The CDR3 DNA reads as TGTGCCAGCACCACGGACAGGGGTATTGAGACCCAGTACTTC. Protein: CASTTDRGIETQYF.

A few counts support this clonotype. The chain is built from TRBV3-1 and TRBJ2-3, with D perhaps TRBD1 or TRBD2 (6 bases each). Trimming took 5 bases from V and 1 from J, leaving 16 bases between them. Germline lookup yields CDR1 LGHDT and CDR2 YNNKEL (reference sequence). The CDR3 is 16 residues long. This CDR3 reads CASSEAGDWRTDTQYF. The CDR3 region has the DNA TGTGCCAGCAGCGAAGCAGGGGACTGGCGCACAGATACGCAGTATTTT.

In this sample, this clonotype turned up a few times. CDR3 bases: TGTGCCAGCAGTTTTGCCCCAGGGACAGGGCACTACGAGCAGTACTTC. Amino acids: CASSFAPGTGHYEQYF. The chain has TRBV12-3 or TRBV12-4 and TRBJ2-7; 9 bases match TRBD1. The CDR3 contains 16 residues. V was clipped by 3 bases and J by 3 bases; unmatched bases: 9.

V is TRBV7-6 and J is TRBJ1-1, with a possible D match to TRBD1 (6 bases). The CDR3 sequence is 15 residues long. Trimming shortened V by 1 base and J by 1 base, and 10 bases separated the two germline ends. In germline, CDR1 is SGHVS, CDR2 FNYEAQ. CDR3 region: CASSLDREGNTEAFF. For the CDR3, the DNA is TGTGCCAGCAGCTTAGACAGGGAGGGGAACACTGAAGCTTTCTTT. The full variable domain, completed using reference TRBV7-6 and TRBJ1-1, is GAGVSQSPRYKVTKRGQDVALRCDPISGHVSLYWYRQALGQGPEFLTYFNYEAQQDKSGLPNDRFSAERPEGSISTLTIQRTEQRDSAMYRCASSLDREGNTEAFFGQGTRLTVV.

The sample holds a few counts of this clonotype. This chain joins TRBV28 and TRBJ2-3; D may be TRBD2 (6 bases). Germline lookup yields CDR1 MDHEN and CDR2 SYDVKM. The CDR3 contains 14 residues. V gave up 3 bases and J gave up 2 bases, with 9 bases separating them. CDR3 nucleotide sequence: TGTGCCAGCAGTTTCGGCGGGACCACAGATACGCAGTATTTT. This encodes CASSFGGTTDTQYF.

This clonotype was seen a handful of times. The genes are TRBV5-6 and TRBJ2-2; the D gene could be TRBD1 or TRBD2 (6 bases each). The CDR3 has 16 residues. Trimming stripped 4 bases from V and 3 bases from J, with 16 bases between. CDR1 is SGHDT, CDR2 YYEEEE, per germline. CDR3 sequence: CASSREQGGDTGELFF. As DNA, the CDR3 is TGTGCCAGCAGCAGAGAACAGGGAGGCGACACCGGGGAGCTGTTTTTT.

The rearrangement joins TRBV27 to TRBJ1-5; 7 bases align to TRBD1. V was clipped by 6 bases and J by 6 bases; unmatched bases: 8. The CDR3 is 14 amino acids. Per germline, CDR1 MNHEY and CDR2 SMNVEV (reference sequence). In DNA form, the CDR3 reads TGTGCCAGCAGACCGACAGGGTATGGTCAGCCCCAGCATTTT. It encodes CASRPTGYGQPQHF.

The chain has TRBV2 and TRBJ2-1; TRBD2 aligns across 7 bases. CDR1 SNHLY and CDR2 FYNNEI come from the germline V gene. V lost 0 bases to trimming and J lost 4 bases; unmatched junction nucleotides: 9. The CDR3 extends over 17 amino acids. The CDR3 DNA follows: TGTGCCAGCAGTGAAGCGCTGCGGACTAGTCTGTACAATGAGCAGTTCTTC. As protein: CASSEALRTSLYNEQFF.

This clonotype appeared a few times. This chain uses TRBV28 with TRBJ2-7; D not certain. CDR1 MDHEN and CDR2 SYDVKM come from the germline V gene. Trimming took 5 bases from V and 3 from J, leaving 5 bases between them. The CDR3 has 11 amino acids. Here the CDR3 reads CASSRFYEQYF. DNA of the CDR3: TGTGCCAGCAGTCGGTTCTACGAGCAGTACTTC.

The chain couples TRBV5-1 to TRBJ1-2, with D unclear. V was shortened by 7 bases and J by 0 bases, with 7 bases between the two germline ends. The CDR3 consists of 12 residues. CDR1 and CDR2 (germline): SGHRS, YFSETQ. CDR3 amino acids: CASARANYGYTF. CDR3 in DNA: TGCGCCAGCGCAAGAGCTAACTATGGCTACACCTTC.

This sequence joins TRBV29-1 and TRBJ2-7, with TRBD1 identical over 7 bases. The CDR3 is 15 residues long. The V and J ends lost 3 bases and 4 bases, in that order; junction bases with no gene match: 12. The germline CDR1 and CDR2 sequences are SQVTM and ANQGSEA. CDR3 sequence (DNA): TGCAGCGTTGACAACCCTCGACAGGGACGGTACGAGCAGTACTTC. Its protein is CSVDNPRQGRYEQYF.

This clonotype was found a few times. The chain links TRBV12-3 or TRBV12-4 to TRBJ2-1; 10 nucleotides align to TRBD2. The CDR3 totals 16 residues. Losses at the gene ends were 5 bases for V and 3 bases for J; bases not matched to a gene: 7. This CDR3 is CASSPGLAERYNEQFF. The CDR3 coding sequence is TGTGCCAGCAGTCCTGGACTAGCGGAGCGCTACAATGAGCAGTTCTTC.

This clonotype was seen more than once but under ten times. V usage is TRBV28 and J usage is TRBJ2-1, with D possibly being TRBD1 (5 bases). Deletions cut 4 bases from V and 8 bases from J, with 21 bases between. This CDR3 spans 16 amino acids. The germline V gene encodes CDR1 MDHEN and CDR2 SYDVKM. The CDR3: CASSSYLQEFGYEQFF. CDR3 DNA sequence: TGTGCCAGCAGTTCTTATTTACAGGAGTTCGGTTATGAGCAGTTCTTC.

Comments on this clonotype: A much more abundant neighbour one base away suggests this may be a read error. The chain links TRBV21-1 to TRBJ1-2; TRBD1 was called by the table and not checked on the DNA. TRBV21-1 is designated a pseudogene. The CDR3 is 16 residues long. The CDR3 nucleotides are TGTGCCAGCAGCAAAGTAACGAATGTGCCCCACTATGGCTACACCTTC. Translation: CASSKVTNVPHYGYTF.

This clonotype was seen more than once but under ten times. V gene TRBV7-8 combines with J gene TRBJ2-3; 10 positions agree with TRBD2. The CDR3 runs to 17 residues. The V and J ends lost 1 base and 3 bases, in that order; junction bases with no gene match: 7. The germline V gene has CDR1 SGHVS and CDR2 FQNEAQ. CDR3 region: CASSLVAGTSETDTQYF. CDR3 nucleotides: TGTGCCAGCAGCTTAGTCGCCGGGACTAGCGAAACAGATACGCAGTATTTT.